Listed here is a single T cell receptor (beta chain). The antigen is not known. One end of the junction does not line up with germline, which may come from a read error. Germline V CDR1 and CDR2: LGHDT, YNNKEL (reference sequence). This CDR3 has 14 residues. TCRdb used MiXCR to reprocess the multiplex PCR reads, holding one entry per CDR3 protein. This sample yields roughly 130,000 distinct CDR3 sequences, of which about 31% are seen a single time; less than 2.5% belongs to the top ten. This sample is part of a study of breast tumors, draining lymph nodes, adjacent tissues. Study-level points and caveats: Compared with lymph nodes, tumors were less diverse; compared with nontumor tissue, more. The data were judged consistent with most tumor T cells coming from lymph node and expanding in tumor. The lymph node origin of tumor T cells was framed as consistent with a hypothesis, not demonstrated. Luminal-like breast cancer showed significantly higher tumor–nontumor repertoire similarity than basal-like.

The lymph nodes were axillary draining lymph nodes from breast cancer patients. The rearrangement uses TRBV3-1 and TRBJ2-1; either TRBD1 or TRBD2 may fit D (5 bases each). This TCR was sampled from a female donor with breast cancer. Some clones in this sample may be carry-over from other donors' samples. The sequenced sample was axillary lymph node tissue. Here the CDR3 reads CASNQLDSYNEQFF. CDR3 in DNA: TGCGCCAGCAACCAACTAGACAGTTACAATGAGCAGTTCTTC.